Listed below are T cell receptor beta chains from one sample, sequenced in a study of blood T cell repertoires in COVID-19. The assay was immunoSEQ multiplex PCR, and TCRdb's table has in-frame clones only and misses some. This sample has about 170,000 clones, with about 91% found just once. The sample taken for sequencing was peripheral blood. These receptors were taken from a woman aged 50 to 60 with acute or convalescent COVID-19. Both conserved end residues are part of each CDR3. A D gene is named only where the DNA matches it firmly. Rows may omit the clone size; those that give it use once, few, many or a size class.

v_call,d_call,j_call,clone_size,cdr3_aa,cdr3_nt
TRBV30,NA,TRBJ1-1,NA,CAWSFLQQVNTEAFF,TGTGCCTGGAGCTTCCTTCAACAGGTGAACACTGAAGCTTTCTTT
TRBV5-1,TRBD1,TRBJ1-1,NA,CASSFTGAPGPNTEAFF,TGCGCCAGCAGCTTTACAGGGGCCCCGGGGCCCAACACTGAAGCTTTCTTT
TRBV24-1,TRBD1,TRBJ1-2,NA,CATSEADRVYGYTF,TGTGCCACCAGTGAGGCGGACAGGGTATATGGCTACACCTTC
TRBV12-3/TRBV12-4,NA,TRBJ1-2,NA,CASSLGGSYGYTF,TGTGCCAGCAGTTTGGGGGGGTCCTATGGCTACACCTTC
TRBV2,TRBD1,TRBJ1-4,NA,CASSVSGTGSVKLFF,TGTGCCAGCAGTGTGAGCGGGACAGGGTCGGTAAAACTGTTTTTT
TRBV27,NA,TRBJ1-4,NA,CASSLRGVDEKLFF,TGTGCCAGCAGTTTACGGGGGGTTGATGAAAAACTGTTTTTT
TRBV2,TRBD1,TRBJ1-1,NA,CASTGQGNTEAFF,TGTGCCAGCACTGGACAGGGGAACACTGAAGCTTTCTTT
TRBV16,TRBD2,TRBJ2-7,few,CASSQSGGYEQYF,TGTGCCAGCAGCCAATCGGGGGGGTACGAGCAGTACTTC
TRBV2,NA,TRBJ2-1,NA,CASSEGASDNEQFF,TGTGCCAGCAGTGAAGGAGCCTCGGACAATGAGCAGTTCTTC
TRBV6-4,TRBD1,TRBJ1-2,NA,CASRKRTRGTLCGYTF,TGTGCCAGCCGGAAACGGACCAGGGGGACCCTCTGTGGCTACACCTTC
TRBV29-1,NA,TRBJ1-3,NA,CSVGGVTGNTIYF,TGCAGCGTTGGAGGAGTTACTGGAAACACCATATATTTT
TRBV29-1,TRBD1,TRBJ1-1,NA,CSISGTGGRQNTEAFF,TGCAGCATCTCCGGGACAGGGGGCCGTCAGAACACTGAAGCTTTCTTT
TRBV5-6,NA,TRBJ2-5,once,CASSPTEQETQYF,TGTGCCAGCAGTCCCACAGAGCAGGAGACCCAGTACTTC
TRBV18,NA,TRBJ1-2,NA,CASSPNPDSFEGYTF,TGTGCCAGCTCACCCAACCCCGACTCTTTCGAAGGCTACACCTTC
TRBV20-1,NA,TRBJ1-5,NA,CSASVGTSNQPQHF,TGCAGTGCTAGTGTTGGAACTAGTAATCAGCCCCAGCATTTT
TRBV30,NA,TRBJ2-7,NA,CACGGESYEQYF,TGTGCCTGCGGGGGAGAGTCCTACGAGCAGTACTTC
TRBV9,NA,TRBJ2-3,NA,CASSPNGGATDTQYF,TGTGCCAGCAGCCCCAATGGGGGGGCGACAGATACGCAGTATTTT
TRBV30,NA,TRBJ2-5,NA,CARRSGAETQYF,TGTGCCCGGAGGTCGGGAGCTGAGACCCAGTACTTC
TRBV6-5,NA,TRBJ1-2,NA,CASRPKGVVYGYTF,TGTGCCAGCAGACCCAAGGGGGTGGTCTATGGCTACACCTTC
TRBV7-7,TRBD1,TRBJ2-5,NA,CASSPGQGSGETQYF,TGTGCCAGCAGCCCCGGACAGGGGTCGGGGGAGACCCAGTACTTC